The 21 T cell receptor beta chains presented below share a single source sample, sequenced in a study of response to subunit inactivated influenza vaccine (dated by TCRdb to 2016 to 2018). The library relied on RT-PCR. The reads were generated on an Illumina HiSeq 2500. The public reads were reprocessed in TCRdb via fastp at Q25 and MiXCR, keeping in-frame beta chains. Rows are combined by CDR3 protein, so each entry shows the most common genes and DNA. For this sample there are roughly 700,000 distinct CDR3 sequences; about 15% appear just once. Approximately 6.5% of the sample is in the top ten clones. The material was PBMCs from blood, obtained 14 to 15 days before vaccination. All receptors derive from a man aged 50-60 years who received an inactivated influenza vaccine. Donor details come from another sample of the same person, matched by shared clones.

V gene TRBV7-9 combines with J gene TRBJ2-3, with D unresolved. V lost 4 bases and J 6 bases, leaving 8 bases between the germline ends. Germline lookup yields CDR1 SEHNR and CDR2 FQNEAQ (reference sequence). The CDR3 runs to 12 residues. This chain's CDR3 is CASSSQGDTQYF. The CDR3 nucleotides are TGTGCCAGCAGCTCCCAAGGGGATACGCAGTATTTT.

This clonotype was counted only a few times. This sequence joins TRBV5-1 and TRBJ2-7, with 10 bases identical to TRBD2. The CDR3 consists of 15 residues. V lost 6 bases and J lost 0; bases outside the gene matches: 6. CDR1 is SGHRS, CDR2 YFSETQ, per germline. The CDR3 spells CASTPLAGVSYEQYF. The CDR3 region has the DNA TGCGCCAGCACCCCCCTAGCGGGGGTCTCCTACGAGCAGTACTTC.

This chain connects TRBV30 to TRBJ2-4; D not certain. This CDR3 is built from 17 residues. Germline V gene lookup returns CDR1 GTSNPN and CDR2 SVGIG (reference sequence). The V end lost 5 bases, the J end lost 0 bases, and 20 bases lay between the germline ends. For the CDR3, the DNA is TGTGCCTGGGCAAAATCGAGGACGGTGCTAGCCAAAAACATTCAGTACTTC. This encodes CAWAKSRTVLAKNIQYF.

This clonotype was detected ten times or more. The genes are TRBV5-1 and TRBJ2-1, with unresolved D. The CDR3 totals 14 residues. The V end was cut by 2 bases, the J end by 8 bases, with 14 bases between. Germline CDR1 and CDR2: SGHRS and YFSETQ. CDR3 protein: CASSFVSRVDEQFF. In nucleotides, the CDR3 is TGCGCCAGCAGCTTCGTTTCTAGGGTCGATGAGCAGTTCTTC.

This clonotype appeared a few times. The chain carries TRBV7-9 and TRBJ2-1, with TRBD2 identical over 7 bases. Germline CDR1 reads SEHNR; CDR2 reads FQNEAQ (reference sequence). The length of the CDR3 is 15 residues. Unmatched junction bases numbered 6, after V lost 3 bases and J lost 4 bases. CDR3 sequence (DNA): TGTGCCAGCAGCTTCCGCGGGACTATATACAATGAGCAGTTCTTC. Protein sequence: CASSFRGTIYNEQFF.

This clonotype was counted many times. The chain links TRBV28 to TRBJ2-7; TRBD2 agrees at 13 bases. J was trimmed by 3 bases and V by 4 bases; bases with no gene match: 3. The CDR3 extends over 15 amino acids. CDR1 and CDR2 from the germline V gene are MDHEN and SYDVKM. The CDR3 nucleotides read TGTGCCAGCAGTTCTGGACTAGCGGGGGTCTACGAGCAGTACTTC. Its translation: CASSSGLAGVYEQYF.

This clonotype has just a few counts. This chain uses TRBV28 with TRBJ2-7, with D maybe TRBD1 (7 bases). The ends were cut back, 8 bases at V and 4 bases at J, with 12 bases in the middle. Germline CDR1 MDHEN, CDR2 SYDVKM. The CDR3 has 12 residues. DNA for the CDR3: TGTGCCAGCCAGGGGGGACAGTACGAGCAGTACTTC. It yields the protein CASQGGQYEQYF.

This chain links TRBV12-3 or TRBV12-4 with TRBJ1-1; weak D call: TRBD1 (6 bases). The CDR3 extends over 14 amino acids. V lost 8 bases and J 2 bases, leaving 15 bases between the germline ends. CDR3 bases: TGTGCCAGCCAAGGGGGGGGGCCCAACACTGAAGCTTTCTTT. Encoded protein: CASQGGGPNTEAFF.

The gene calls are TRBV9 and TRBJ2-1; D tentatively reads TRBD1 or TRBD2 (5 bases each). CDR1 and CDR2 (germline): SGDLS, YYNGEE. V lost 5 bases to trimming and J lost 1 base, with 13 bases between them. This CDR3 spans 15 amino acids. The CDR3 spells CASSQRDGSYNEQFF. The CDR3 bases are TGTGCCAGCAGTCAAAGGGACGGATCCTACAATGAGCAGTTCTTC.

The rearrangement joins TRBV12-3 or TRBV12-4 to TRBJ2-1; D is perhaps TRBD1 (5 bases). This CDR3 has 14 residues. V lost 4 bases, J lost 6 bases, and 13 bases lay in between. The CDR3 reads CASSYTGPFNEQFF. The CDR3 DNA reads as TGTGCCAGCAGTTACACAGGACCCTTCAATGAGCAGTTCTTC.

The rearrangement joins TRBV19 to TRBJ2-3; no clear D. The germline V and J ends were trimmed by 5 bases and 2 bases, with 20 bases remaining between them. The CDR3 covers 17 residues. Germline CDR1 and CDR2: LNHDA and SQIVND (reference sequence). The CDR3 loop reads CASSGKVVSPSTDTQYF. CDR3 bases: TGTGCCAGTAGTGGGAAAGTTGTGTCCCCATCCACAGATACGCAGTATTTT.

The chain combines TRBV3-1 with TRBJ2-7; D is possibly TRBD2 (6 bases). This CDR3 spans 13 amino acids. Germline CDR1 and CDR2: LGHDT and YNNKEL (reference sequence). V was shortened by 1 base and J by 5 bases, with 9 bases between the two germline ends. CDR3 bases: TGTGCCAGCAGCCAAGCGGGAGTTCACGAGCAGTACTTC. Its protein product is CASSQAGVHEQYF.

The CDR3 bases are TGTGCCAGCAGTGGAGACTACCTACAAGAGACCCAGTACTTC. Protein: CASSGDYLQETQYF. The V and J genes are TRBV2 and TRBJ2-5, with D perhaps matching TRBD2 (5 bases). The CDR3 length is 14 residues. Trimming cost V 4 bases and J 2 bases, with 11 bases left between them. CDR1 is SNHLY, CDR2 FYNNEI, per germline.

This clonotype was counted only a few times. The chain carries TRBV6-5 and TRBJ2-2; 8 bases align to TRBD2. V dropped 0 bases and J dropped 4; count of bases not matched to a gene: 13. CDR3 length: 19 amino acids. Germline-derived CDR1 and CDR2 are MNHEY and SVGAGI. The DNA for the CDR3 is TGTGCCAGCAGTTACTCGAAGCGTCTGAGCGGGACTAGCACCGGGGAGCTGTTTTTT. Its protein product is CASSYSKRLSGTSTGELFF.

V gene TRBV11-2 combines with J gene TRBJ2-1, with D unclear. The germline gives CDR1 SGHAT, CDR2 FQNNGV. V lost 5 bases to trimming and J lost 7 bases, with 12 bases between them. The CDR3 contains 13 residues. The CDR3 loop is CASSPGYRNEQFF. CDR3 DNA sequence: TGTGCCAGCAGCCCGGGCTACCGAAATGAGCAGTTCTTC.

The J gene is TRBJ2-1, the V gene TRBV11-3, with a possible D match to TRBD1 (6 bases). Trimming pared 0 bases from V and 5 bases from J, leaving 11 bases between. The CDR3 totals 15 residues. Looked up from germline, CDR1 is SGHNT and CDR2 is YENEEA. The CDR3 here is CASSLETGGNNEQFF. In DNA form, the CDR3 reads TGTGCCAGCAGCTTAGAGACAGGTGGAAACAATGAGCAGTTCTTC.

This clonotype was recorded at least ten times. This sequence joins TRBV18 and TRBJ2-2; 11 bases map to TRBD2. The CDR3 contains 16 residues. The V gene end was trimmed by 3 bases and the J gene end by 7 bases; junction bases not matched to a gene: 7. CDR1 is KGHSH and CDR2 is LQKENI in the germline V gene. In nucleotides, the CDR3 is TGTGCCAGCTCACCCGGGACTAGCGGACCATTCGGGGAGCTGTTTTTT. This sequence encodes CASSPGTSGPFGELFF.

The CDR3 DNA is TGTGCCAGCAGTTCCGTCAGGGGGAACAATTCACCCCTCCACTTT. Protein product: CASSSVRGNNSPLHF. The J gene is TRBJ1-6, the V gene TRBV27; TRBD1 matches 7 bases. V gave up 4 bases and J gave up 7 bases; unmatched junction bases: 7. This CDR3 is built from 15 residues. Germline loops: CDR1 MNHEY, CDR2 SMNVEV (reference sequence).

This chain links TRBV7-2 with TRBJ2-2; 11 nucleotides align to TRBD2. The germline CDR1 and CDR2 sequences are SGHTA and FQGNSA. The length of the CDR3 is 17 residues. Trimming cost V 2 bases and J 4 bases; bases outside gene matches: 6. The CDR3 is CASSLHSGGASTGELFF. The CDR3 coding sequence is TGTGCCAGCAGCTTACATAGCGGGGGGGCCAGCACCGGGGAGCTGTTTTTT.

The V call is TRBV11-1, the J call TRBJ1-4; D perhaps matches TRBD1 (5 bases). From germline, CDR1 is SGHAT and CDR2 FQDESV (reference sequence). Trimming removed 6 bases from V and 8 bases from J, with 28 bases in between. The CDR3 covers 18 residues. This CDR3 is CASRLLRQGVSSREKLFF. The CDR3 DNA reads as TGTGCCAGCAGATTATTGAGGCAGGGTGTCTCCTCGAGGGAAAAACTGTTTTTT.

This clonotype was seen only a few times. CDR3 DNA sequence: TGTGCCAGCAGCGCTTCGGGCCTTTCCGGCGAAAAACTGTTTTTT. Translated, it gives CASSASGLSGEKLFF. The V gene is TRBV7-2, the J gene TRBJ1-4; no clear D. Per germline, CDR1 SGHTA and CDR2 FQGNSA. The ends were cut back, 5 bases at V and 8 bases at J, with 18 bases in the middle. The CDR3 runs 15 residues.